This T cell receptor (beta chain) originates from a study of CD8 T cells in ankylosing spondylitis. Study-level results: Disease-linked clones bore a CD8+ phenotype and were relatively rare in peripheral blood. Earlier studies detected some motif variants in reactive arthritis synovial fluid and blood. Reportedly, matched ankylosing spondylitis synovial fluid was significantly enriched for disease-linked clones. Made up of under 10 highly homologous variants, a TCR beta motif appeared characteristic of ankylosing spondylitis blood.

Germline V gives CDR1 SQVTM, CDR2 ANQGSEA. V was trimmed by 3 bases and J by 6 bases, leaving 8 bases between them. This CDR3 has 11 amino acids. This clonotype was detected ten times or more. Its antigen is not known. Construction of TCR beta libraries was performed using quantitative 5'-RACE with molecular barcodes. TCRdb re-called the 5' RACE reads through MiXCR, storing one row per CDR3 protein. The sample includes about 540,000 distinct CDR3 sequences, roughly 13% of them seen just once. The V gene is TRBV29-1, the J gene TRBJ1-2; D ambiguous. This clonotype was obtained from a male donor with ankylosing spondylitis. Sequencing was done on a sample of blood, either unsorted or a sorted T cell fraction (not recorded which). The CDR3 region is CSVEFGDGYTF. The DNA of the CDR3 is TGCAGCGTTGAGTTTGGGGATGGCTACACCTTC.